The 21 T cell receptor beta chains reported below all come from one sample, sequenced in a study of control samples from healthy donors and cancer patients. The assay was immunoSEQ multiplex PCR, and TCRdb's table has in-frame clones only and misses some. Of about 110,000 clones in the sample, roughly 91% were seen once. Sequences were obtained from blood. These receptors came from a woman aged 45-59 years in good health.

This chain links TRBV19 with TRBJ2-3; 9 bases are shared with TRBD1. V lost 6 bases to trimming and J lost 4 bases; unmatched junction nucleotides: 8. CDR1 and CDR2 from the germline V gene are LNHDA and SQIVND (reference sequence). The CDR3 consists of 15 residues. The CDR3 DNA reads as TGTGCCAGTAGACCGGGGACAGGGCAGTCAGATACGCAGTATTTT. It encodes CASRPGTGQSDTQYF.

The chain uses TRBV7-9 and TRBJ2-1; 10 bases line up with TRBD1. Per germline, CDR1 SEHNR and CDR2 FQNEAQ (reference sequence). The CDR3 totals 14 residues. The trim removed 4 bases at V and 7 bases at J, leaving 4 bases unmatched. CDR3 region: CASSSGQGGNEQFF. CDR3 nucleotides: TGTGCCAGCAGCTCAGGACAGGGGGGGAATGAGCAGTTCTTC.

This clone was counted a single time. The chain links TRBV11-2 to TRBJ1-2; the D is unclear. The V and J ends lost 2 bases and 1 base respectively, with 14 bases between them. The length of the CDR3 is 16 residues. Germline CDR1 and CDR2: SGHAT and FQNNGV. The CDR3 sequence: CASSLPGSYYNYGYTF. Written as DNA, the CDR3 is TGTGCCAGCAGCTTACCGGGATCGTACTATAACTATGGCTACACCTTC.

V is TRBV4-3 and J is TRBJ2-3; D is undetermined. CDR1 is LGHNA and CDR2 is YSLEER in the germline V gene. This CDR3 has 15 amino acids. Trimming took 1 base from V and 1 from J, leaving 9 bases between them. The CDR3 sequence is CASSQGPDRTDTQYF. CDR3 sequence (DNA): TGCGCCAGCAGCCAAGGACCCGACCGCACAGATACGCAGTATTTT.

This clone has just one count. The chain combines TRBV6-2 or TRBV6-3 with TRBJ1-5; D may be TRBD1 (6 bases). CDR3 length: 13 residues. The ends were cut back, 5 bases at V and 3 bases at J, with 8 bases in the middle. Germline V gene sequence: CDR1 MNHEY, CDR2 SVGEGT. The CDR3 DNA follows: TGTGCCAGCAGTCAGGGGTACAATCAGCCCCAGCATTTT. Protein: CASSQGYNQPQHF.

This clone has just one count. This chain links TRBV12-3 or TRBV12-4 with TRBJ1-2; D remains ambiguous. The CDR3 sequence is 13 residues long. V was pared by 2 bases and J by 7 bases, with 11 bases between. The CDR3, as DNA: TGTGCCAGCAGTTTACAGTGGACTATTGGCTACACCTTC. It specifies CASSLQWTIGYTF.

This chain uses TRBV6-6 with TRBJ1-2, with D hard to call. CDR3 size: 14 residues. V dropped 0 bases and J dropped 7 bases, with 12 bases sitting between them. Germline assignment: CDR1 MNHNY and CDR2 SVGAGI (reference sequence). The CDR3 DNA follows: TGTGCCAGCAGTTACTCGTTGATGGCTGGTGGCTACACCTTC. It is translated as CASSYSLMAGGYTF.

This chain connects TRBV5-6 to TRBJ2-3; the match to TRBD1 covers 9 bases. Looked up from germline, CDR1 is SGHDT and CDR2 is YYEEEE. The trim removed 3 bases at V and 11 bases at J, leaving 4 bases unmatched. This CDR3 is 12 amino acids long. This chain's CDR3 is CASSWGQGGQYF. CDR3 nucleotides: TGTGCCAGCAGCTGGGGACAGGGCGGGCAGTATTTT.

This chain uses TRBV24-1 with TRBJ2-1, with D possibly being TRBD1 (6 bases). The CDR3 totals 15 residues. Per germline, CDR1 KGHDR and CDR2 SFDVKD. V was pared by 5 bases and J by 9 bases, with 19 bases between. The CDR3 bases are TGTGCCACCAGTGGCTGGGGGCAAGAGAGTGGTGAGCAGTTCTTC. Encoded protein: CATSGWGQESGEQFF.

This clone was detected once. This sequence joins TRBV3-1 (or the pseudogene TRBV3-2) and TRBJ2-2, with 7 nucleotides matching TRBD1. This CDR3 region has 14 residues. The germline V gene has CDR1 LGHDT and CDR2 YNNKEL (reference sequence). V gave up 8 bases and J gave up 3 bases; unmatched junction bases: 6. Here the CDR3 DNA reads TGTGCCAGCGGGACAGAATTCTACACCGGGGAGCTGTTTTTT. It yields the protein CASGTEFYTGELFF.

This clone was recorded a few times. This chain uses TRBV9 with TRBJ1-2; no firm D call. The V gene lost 3 bases and the J gene lost 0 bases, with 18 bases spanning the gap. The CDR3 has 17 amino acids. CDR1 is SGDLS, CDR2 YYNGEE, per germline. This chain's CDR3 is CASSADWVSKANYGYTF. Here the CDR3 DNA reads TGTGCCAGCAGCGCCGATTGGGTATCGAAAGCTAACTATGGCTACACCTTC.

This clone occurred a few times. The chain employs TRBV18 and TRBJ2-7, with no clear D. The V gene lost 4 bases and the J gene lost 2 bases, with 12 bases spanning the gap. CDR3 length: 14 residues. Germline CDR1 KGHSH, CDR2 LQKENI. The CDR3 bases are TGTGCCAGCTCACGCGGTCTAACTACCTACGAGCAGTACTTC. Amino acid sequence: CASSRGLTTYEQYF.

The V and J genes are TRBV27 and TRBJ1-6; D is unresolved. Germline CDR1 MNHEY, CDR2 SMNVEV (reference sequence). The CDR3 has 12 residues. Trimming left V 2 bases short and J 9 bases short, with 5 bases between. The CDR3 is CASSLRSSPLHF. CDR3 sequence (DNA): TGTGCCAGCAGTTTAAGAAGTTCACCCCTCCACTTT.

J is TRBJ1-4 and V is TRBV7-9; TRBD1 agrees at 11 bases. Germline V gives CDR1 SEHNR, CDR2 FQNEAQ (reference sequence). The CDR3 contains 15 residues. V lost 5 bases, J lost 6 bases, and 5 bases stayed unmatched. The CDR3 region is CASSPRTGGYEKLFF. CDR3 DNA: TGTGCCAGCAGCCCGAGGACAGGGGGCTATGAAAAACTGTTTTTT.

The rearrangement joins TRBV4-3 to TRBJ1-2, with 9 bases that match TRBD1. Looked up from germline, CDR1 is LGHNA and CDR2 is YSLEER. The junction had 6 bases not matched to a gene; V was cut back by 3 bases and J by 7 bases. There are 14 residues in the CDR3. The CDR3 is CASSQDRGGGGYTF. Written as DNA, the CDR3 is TGCGCCAGCAGCCAGGACAGGGGAGGGGGTGGCTACACCTTC.

This chain links TRBV4-3 with TRBJ1-1; D possibly corresponds to TRBD1 (5 bases). V lost 1 base, J lost 1 base, and 13 bases lay in between. CDR3 length equals 16 residues. From germline, CDR1 is LGHNA and CDR2 YSLEER. The CDR3 DNA follows: TGCGCCAGCAGCCAAGGACCCGGGACGGAGAACACTGAAGCTTTCTTT. It codes for CASSQGPGTENTEAFF.

The V call is TRBV29-1, the J call TRBJ2-1; D is uncertain. V was pared by 3 bases and J by 6 bases, with 3 bases between. This CDR3 has 10 amino acids. The germline V gene encodes CDR1 SQVTM and CDR2 ANQGSEA. CDR3: CSVDRNEQFF. CDR3 DNA: TGCAGCGTTGACCGCAATGAGCAGTTCTTC.

V and J are TRBV24-1 and TRBJ2-5, with D tentatively TRBD2 (6 bases). The CDR3 length is 16 residues. V lost 0 bases, J lost 0 bases, and 10 bases lay in between. Germline assignment: CDR1 KGHDR and CDR2 SFDVKD. The CDR3 protein is CATSDLNSGDQETQYF. The CDR3 DNA follows: TGTGCCACCAGTGATTTGAATAGCGGAGACCAAGAGACCCAGTACTTC.

The V gene is TRBV12-3 or TRBV12-4, the J gene TRBJ2-1; TRBD1 is a possible D gene (6 bases). V dropped 3 bases and J dropped 4 bases, with 7 bases sitting between them. This CDR3 contains 13 residues. For the CDR3, the DNA is TGTGCCAGCAGTTTTGGACAGTACAATGAGCAGTTCTTC. This codes for CASSFGQYNEQFF.

The V gene is TRBV7-9, the J gene TRBJ2-5; 10 bases align to TRBD2. V gave up 6 bases and J gave up 4 bases; unmatched junction bases: 8. The CDR3 sequence is 15 residues long. CDR1 is SEHNR, CDR2 FQNEAQ, per germline (reference sequence). DNA of the CDR3: TGTGCCAGCAGGTCTCTAGCGGGAGTGGGAGAGACCCAGTACTTC. It translates to CASRSLAGVGETQYF.

The gene calls are TRBV5-1 and TRBJ2-5; D perhaps matches TRBD2 (6 bases). CDR1 is SGHRS, CDR2 YFSETQ, per germline. CDR3 length: 14 amino acids. Trimming left V 4 bases short and J 4 bases short, with 14 bases between. CDR3 loop: CASSRGDSAETQYF. CDR3 sequence (DNA): TGCGCCAGCAGCCGCGGGGATTCTGCAGAGACCCAGTACTTC.